This record looks at one T cell receptor (beta chain) sequence and its context. What it binds is not known. Oncomine TCR Beta short-read sequencing was applied to DNA from cultured CD4+ T cells. MiXCR, applied by TCRdb to the PCR reads, yields one record per CDR3 protein. The repertoire holds around 15,000 distinct CDR3 sequences, with approximately 48% as singletons. The sample comes from a study of vaccination and CD4 T cells after COVID-19. For the study at large: Post-COVID specimens were obtained a median about 100 days after diagnosis (range 35 to 161). Control cultures received a CEFX pool, an HIV-1 Nef pool, or no peptide. Points from the study as a whole: SARS-CoV-2-reactive clonotypes rose nonsignificantly, with the median going from about 20 to 38.

As for treatment: approximately 9-day PBMC culture with coronavirus spike peptide pools or control peptides (ViraFEST assay). This receptor was obtained from a human donor who had recovered from COVID-19. The sample taken for sequencing was CD4+ T cells from blood, cultured in vitro.

The CDR3 DNA reads as TGTGCCAGCAGTTTATGGGGAAGCAATCAGCCCCAGCATTTT. Protein: CASSLWGSNQPQHF. V is TRBV28 and J is TRBJ1-5; D call uncertain. Germline V gene sequence: CDR1 MDHEN, CDR2 SYDVKM. The V gene lost 0 bases and the J gene lost 1 base, with 4 bases spanning the gap. The length of the CDR3 is 14 residues.